Below are 6 T cell receptor beta chains sequenced from a single sample in a study of HIV-infected patients and healthy controls. All unsorted peripheral T cells were captured because whole blood was used without fractionation. Reverse transcription used roughly 450 ng RNA and constant-region primers for alpha and beta. Each of the alpha and beta chains got its own library through chain-specific third strand synthesis with indices. TCRdb passed the 5' RACE reads through MiXCR, listing each CDR3 protein once. The table lists fewer than 25,000 distinct CDR3 sequences, approximately 9% of them singletons. The sequencing input was blood. Source of these receptors: an adult in good health.

This clonotype was seen repeatedly, ten times or more. The V call is TRBV27, the J call TRBJ1-3; D unresolved. V lost 3 bases to trimming and J lost 0 bases, with 9 bases between them. This CDR3 comprises 15 residues. Per the germline V gene, CDR1 is MNHEY and CDR2 is SMNVEV (reference sequence). The CDR3 region is CASSLTFGSGNTIYF. The CDR3 DNA is TGTGCCAGCAGTTTGACGTTTGGCTCTGGAAACACCATATATTTT.

The table lists this clonotype with many counts. CDR3 bases: TGTGCCTGGAGTGTGTTAACGAATTCGAACACTGAAGCTTTCTTT. Its translation: CAWSVLTNSNTEAFF. The chain has TRBV30 and TRBJ1-1; D unresolved. Germline CDR1 reads GTSNPN; CDR2 reads SVGIG (reference sequence). With 0 bases removed from V and 1 base from J, the gap between germline ends came to 12 bases. The CDR3 sequence is 15 residues long.

By share, this clonotype counts as medium-sized. The chain employs TRBV5-6 and TRBJ1-2, with 11 bases aligning to TRBD1. The length of the CDR3 is 16 residues. V shed 0 bases, J shed 8 bases, and the junction held 9 bases outside the gene matches. Germline V gene sequence: CDR1 SGHDT, CDR2 YYEEEE. Here the CDR3 reads CASSLDRGQGALGYTF. CDR3 sequence (DNA): TGTGCCAGCAGCTTGGACCGCGGACAGGGGGCCTTAGGCTACACCTTC.

In this sample, this clonotype is medium-sized. This chain joins TRBV3-1 and TRBJ2-1, with D unresolved. Between the trimmed V and J ends, which lost 9 bases and 7 bases, there was a span of 4 bases. Per the germline V gene, CDR1 is LGHDT and CDR2 is YNNKEL (reference sequence). The CDR3 consists of 9 residues. The CDR3 loop reads CARLNEQFF. The CDR3 coding sequence is TGTGCCAGGCTTAATGAGCAGTTCTTC.

This clonotype was observed many times. The J gene is TRBJ1-1, the V gene TRBV5-1; D may be TRBD1 (6 bases). Trimming removed 0 bases from V and 0 bases from J, with 9 bases in between. Germline V gene sequence: CDR1 SGHRS, CDR2 YFSETQ. The CDR3 spans 15 residues. In nucleotides, the CDR3 is TGCGCCAGCAGCTTGGCGGGGGGCATGAACACTGAAGCTTTCTTT. As protein: CASSLAGGMNTEAFF.

This clonotype has a count of ten or more. V usage is TRBV6-1 and J usage is TRBJ1-1; tentatively, D is TRBD1 (5 bases). The germline gives CDR1 MNHNS, CDR2 SASEGT. The CDR3 extends over 15 amino acids. V lost 4 bases, J lost 4 bases, and 16 bases lay in between. CDR3 DNA sequence: TGTGCCAGCAGTGGAGAGTTGGGGGGTAGCACTGAAGCTTTCTTT. This gives the protein CASSGELGGSTEAFF.